This TCR beta chain was identified during a study of cytomegalovirus exposure and HLA in healthy donors. Looking at the study overall: The same platform was used for the roughly 120 validation repertoires and the approximately 670 first-cohort repertoires, a later analysis reported.

The method was immunoSEQ multiplex PCR; TCRdb's version includes in-frame clones alone and lacks a portion of them. The sample lists approximately 76,000 clones; around 94% were seen once. CDR1 is SSHAT and CDR2 is FNYEAQ in the germline V gene (reference sequence). This CDR3 has 13 residues. V usage is TRBV7-7 and J usage is TRBJ2-7; maybe TRBD2 (6 bases). The specimen sequenced was PBMCs. This TCR came from a woman younger than 30 in good health and CMV-seronegative. The chain's CDR3 is CASRTTKTYEQYF. In nucleotides, the CDR3 is TGTGCTAGCCGGACTACCAAAACCTACGAGCAGTACTTC.